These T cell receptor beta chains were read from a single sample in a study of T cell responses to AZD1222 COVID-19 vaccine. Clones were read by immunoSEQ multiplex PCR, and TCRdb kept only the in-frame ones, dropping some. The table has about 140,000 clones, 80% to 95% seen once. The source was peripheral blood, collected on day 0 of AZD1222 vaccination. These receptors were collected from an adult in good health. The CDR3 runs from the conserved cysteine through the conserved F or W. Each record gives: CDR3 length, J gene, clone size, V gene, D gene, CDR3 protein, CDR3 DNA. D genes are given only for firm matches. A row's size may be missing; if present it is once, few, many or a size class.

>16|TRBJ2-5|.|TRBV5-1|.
CASSLAAGMGQETQYF
TGCGCCAGCAGCTTGGCTGCAGGGATGGGACAAGAGACCCAGTACTTC
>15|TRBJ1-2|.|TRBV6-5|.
CASTERTAANYGYTF
TGTGCCAGCACGGAGAGGACGGCAGCTAACTATGGCTACACCTTC
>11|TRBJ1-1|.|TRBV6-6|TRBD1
CASSWGQGAFF
TGTGCCAGCAGTTGGGGACAGGGAGCTTTCTTT
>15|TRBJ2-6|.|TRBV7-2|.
CASSPQPLGANVLTF
TGTGCCAGCAGCCCCCAGCCACTCGGGGCCAACGTCCTGACTTTC
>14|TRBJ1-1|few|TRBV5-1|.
CASSPLRAGLLVFF
TGCGCCAGCAGCCCCTTGAGGGCCGGACTTCTGGTGTTCTTT
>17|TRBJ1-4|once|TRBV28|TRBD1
CATSTGTGASANEKLFF
TGTGCCACCTCAACCGGGACAGGGGCTTCAGCTAATGAAAAACTGTTTTTT
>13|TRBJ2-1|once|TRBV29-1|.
CSVVRVVRNEQFF
TGCAGCGTTGTAAGGGTGGTGAGGAATGAGCAGTTCTTC
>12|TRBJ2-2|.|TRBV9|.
CASSVGSGELFF
TGTGCCAGCAGCGTGGGGAGCGGGGAGCTGTTTTTT
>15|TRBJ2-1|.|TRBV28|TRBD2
CASSNGLAGNNEQFF
TGTGCCAGCAGTAATGGACTAGCGGGCAACAATGAGCAGTTCTTC
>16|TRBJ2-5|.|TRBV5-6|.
CASSYRYAGQQETQYF
TGTGCCAGCAGCTACCGTTATGCAGGGCAACAAGAGACCCAGTACTTC
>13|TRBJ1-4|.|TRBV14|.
CASSQATNEKLFF
TGTGCCAGCAGCCAGGCAACTAATGAAAAACTGTTTTTT
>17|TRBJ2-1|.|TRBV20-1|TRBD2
CSASWLAGDLSYNEQFF
TGCAGTGCTAGTTGGCTAGCGGGAGATCTCTCCTACAATGAGCAGTTCTTC
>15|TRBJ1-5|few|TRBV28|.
CASSLRQLSNQPQHF
TGTGCCAGCAGTTTAAGGCAGCTTAGCAATCAGCCCCAGCATTTT
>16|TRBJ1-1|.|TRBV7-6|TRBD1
CASSLTPDRGTTEAFF
TGTGCCAGCAGCTTAACACCAGACAGGGGGACTACTGAAGCTTTCTTT
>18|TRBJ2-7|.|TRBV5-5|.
CASSYRGTSGVPSYEQYF
TGTGCCAGCAGCTACCGCGGGACGTCCGGAGTACCCTCCTACGAGCAGTACTTC
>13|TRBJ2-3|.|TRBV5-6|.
CASKILYGDTQYF
TGTGCCAGCAAAATCCTTTACGGAGATACGCAGTATTTT
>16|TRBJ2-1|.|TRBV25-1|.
CASSWGALAGNNEQFF
TGTGCCAGCAGTTGGGGGGCTCTAGCCGGCAACAATGAGCAGTTCTTC
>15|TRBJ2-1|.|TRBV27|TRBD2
CASRTSGRVYNEQFF
TGTGCCAGCCGGACTAGCGGGAGGGTCTACAATGAGCAGTTCTTC
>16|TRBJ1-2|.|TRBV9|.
CASSPRLPTPNYGYTF
TGTGCCAGCAGCCCCCGTCTTCCTACCCCAAACTATGGCTACACCTTC
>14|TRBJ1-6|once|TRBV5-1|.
CASSLTAGGSPLHF
TGCGCCAGCAGCTTGACGGCTGGGGGATCACCCCTCCACTTT
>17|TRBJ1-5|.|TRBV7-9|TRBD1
CASSLGGQGGSNQPQHF
TGTGCCAGCAGCTTAGGGGGACAGGGTGGAAGCAATCAGCCCCAGCATTTT
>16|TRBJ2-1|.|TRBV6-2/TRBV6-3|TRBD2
CASSFRSGESYNEQFF
TGTGCCAGCAGTTTCCGTAGCGGGGAGTCCTACAATGAGCAGTTCTTC
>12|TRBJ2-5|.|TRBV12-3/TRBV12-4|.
CASRNPPETQYF
TGTGCCAGCAGGAATCCCCCCGAGACCCAGTACTTC